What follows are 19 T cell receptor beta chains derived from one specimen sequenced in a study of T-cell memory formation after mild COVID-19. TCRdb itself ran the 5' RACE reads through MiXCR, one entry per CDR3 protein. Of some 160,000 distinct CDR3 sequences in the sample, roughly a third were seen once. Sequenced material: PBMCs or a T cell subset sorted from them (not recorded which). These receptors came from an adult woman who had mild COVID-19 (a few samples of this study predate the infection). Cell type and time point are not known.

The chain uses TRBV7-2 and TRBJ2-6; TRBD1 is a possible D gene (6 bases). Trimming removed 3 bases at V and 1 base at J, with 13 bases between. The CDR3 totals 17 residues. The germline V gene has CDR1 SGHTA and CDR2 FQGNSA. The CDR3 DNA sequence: TGTGCCAGCAGCTTCGACAGGCGGGTTTCTGGGGCCAACGTCCTGACTTTC. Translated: CASSFDRRVSGANVLTF. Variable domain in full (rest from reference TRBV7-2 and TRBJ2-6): GAGVSQSPSNKVTEKGKDVELRCDPISGHTALYWYRQSLGQGLEFLIYFQGNSAPDKSGLPSDRFSAERTGGSVSTLTIQRTQQEDSAVYLCASSFDRRVSGANVLTFGAGSRLTVL.

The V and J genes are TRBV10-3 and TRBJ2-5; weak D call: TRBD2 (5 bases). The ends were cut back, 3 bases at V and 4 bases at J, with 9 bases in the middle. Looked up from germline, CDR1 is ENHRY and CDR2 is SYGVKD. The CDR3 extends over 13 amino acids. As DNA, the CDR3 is TGTGCCATCAGTGAACCAACTAGAGAGACCCAGTACTTC. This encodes CAISEPTRETQYF.

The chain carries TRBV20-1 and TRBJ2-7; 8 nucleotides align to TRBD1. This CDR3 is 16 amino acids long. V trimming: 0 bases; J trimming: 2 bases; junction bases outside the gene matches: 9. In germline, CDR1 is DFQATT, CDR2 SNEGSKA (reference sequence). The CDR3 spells CSARDGTAGGPYEQYF. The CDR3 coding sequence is TGCAGTGCTAGAGATGGGACCGCAGGGGGCCCCTACGAGCAGTACTTC.

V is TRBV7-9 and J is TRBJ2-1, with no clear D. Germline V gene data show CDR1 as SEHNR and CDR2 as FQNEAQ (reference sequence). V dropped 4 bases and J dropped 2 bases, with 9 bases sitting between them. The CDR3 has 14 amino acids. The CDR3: CASSSGPTYNEQFF. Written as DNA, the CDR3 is TGTGCCAGCAGCTCGGGCCCTACCTACAATGAGCAGTTCTTC.

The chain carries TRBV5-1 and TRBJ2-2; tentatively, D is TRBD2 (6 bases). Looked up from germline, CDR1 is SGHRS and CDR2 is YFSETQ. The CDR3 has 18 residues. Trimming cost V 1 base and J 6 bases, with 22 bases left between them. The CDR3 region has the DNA TGCGCCAGCAGCTTGCCGTTAGGTCCGGGGGTTTTCCCCGGGGAGCTGTTTTTT. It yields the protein CASSLPLGPGVFPGELFF.

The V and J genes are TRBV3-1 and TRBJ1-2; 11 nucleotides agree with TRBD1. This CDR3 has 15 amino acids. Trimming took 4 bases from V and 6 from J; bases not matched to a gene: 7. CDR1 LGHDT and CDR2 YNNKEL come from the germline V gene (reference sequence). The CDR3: CASSRRTGGVNGYTF. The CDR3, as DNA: TGTGCCAGCAGCCGTCGGACAGGGGGCGTCAATGGCTACACCTTC.

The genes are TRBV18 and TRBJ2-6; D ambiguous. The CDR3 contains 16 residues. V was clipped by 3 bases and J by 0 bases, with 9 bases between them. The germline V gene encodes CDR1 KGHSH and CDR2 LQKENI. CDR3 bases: TGTGCCAGCTCACCCGTGACCAACTCTGGGGCCAACGTCCTGACTTTC. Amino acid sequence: CASSPVTNSGANVLTF.

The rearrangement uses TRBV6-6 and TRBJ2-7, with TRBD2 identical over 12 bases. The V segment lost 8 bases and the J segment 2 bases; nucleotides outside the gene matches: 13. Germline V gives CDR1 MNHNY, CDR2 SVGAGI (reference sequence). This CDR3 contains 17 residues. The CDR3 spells CASGTIGTSGFTYEQYF. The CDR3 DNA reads TGTGCCAGCGGAACCATCGGGACTAGCGGGTTTACCTACGAGCAGTACTTC.

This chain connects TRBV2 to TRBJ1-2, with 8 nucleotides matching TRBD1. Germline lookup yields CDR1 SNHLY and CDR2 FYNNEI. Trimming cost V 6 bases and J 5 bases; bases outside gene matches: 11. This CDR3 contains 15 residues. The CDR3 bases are TGTGCCAGCAGAGAAAACGGACAGGGCGGGTATGGCTACACCTTC. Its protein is CASRENGQGGYGYTF.

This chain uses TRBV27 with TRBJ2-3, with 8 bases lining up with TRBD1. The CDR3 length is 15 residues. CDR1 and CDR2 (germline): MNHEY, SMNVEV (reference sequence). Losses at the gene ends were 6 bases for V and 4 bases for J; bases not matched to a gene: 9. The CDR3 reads CASSRGTGPPDTQYF. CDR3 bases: TGTGCCAGCAGCCGAGGGACAGGACCTCCAGATACGCAGTATTTT.

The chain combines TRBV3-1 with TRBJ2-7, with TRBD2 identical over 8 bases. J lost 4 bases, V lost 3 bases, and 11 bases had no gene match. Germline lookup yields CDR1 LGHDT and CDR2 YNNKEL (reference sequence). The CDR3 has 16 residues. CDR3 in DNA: TGTGCCAGCAGCCATTCGACCATACTAGCGGTGTACGAGCAGTACTTC. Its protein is CASSHSTILAVYEQYF.

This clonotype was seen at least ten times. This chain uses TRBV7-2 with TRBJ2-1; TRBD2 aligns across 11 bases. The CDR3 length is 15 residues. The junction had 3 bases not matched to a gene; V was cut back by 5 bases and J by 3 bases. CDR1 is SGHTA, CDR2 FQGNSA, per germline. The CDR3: CASSPGLAGYNEQFF. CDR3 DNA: TGTGCCAGCAGCCCTGGACTAGCGGGCTACAATGAGCAGTTCTTC.

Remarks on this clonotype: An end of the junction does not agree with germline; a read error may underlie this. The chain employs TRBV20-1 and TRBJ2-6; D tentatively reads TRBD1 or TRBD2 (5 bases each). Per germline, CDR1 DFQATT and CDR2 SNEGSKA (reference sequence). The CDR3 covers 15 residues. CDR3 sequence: CSARGRDAGANVLTF. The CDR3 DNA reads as TGCAGTGCAAGAGGCAGGGACGCTGGGGCCAACGTCCTGACTTTC.

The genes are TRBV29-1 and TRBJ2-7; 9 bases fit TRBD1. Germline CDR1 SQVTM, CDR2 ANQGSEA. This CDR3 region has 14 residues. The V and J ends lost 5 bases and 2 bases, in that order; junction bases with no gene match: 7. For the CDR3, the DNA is TGCAGCGTTTTACCCGGGACAGGGACCTACGAGCAGTACTTC. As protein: CSVLPGTGTYEQYF.

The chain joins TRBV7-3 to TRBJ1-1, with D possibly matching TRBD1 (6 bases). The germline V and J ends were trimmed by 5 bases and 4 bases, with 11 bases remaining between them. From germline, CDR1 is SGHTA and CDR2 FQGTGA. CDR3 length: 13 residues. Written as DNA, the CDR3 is TGTGCCAGCAGCGGGGGCTCGGGCACTGAAGCTTTCTTT. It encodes CASSGGSGTEAFF.

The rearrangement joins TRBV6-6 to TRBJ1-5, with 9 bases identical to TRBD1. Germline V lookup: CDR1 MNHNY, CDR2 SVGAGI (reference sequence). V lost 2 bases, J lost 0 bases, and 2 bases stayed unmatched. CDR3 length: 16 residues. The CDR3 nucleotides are TGTGCCAGCAGTTACGGGACAGGGAGTAGCAATCAGCCCCAGCATTTT. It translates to CASSYGTGSSNQPQHF.

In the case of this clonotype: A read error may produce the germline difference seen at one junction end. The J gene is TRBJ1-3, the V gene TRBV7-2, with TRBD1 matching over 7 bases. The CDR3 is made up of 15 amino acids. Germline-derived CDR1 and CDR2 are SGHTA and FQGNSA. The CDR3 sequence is CSSSWTGNSGNTIYF. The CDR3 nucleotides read TGTTCCAGCAGTTGGACAGGAAACTCTGGAAACACCATATATTTT.

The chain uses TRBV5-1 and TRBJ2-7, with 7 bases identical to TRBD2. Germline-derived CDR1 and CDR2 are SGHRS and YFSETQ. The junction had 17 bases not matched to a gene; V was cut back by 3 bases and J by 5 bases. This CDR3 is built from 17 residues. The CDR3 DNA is TGCGCCAGCAGCTCCGACTCATCAGGACTAGTCGTCCACGAGCAGTACTTC. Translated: CASSSDSSGLVVHEQYF.

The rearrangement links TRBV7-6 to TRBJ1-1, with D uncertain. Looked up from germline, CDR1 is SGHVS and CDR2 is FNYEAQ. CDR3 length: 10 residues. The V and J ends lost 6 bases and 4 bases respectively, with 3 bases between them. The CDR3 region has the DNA TGTGCCAGCAGGGGCACTGAAGCTTTCTTT. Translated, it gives CASRGTEAFF.